This TCR beta chain was retrieved from a study of regulatory dendritic cells for organ transplantation. General study results and limits: Regulatory dendritic cells appeared to expand memory CD8+ clones less than mature ones. Alloreactive memory CD8+ T cell pools varied considerably between individuals. Naive T cells showed high diversity, memory cells less, memory CD8+ least.

CDR1 and CDR2 (germline): SNHLY, FYNNEI. The CDR3 loop spans 17 amino acids. V lost 1 base and J lost 3; bases outside the gene matches: 5. CFSE-labeled sorted T cells met regulatory or mature dendritic cells for under 6 days. Memory T cells were CD45RO+, naive were CD45RA+, sorted by FACS. Clones were sequenced by immunoSEQ multiplex PCR, and TCRdb holds only the in-frame ones, with some missing. Of approximately 12,000 clones listed, roughly three quarters were seen once; the top ten hold around 0.99%. As concerns this clone: Its target is not known.

The TCR comes from a human donor in good health. The chain is built from TRBV2 and TRBJ2-2, with 10 bases identical to TRBD1. Sequenced material: naive CD8+ T cells from blood cultured with regulatory dendritic cells. The sample's subset: CD45RA+ naive T cells. This CDR3 is CASSEGRQGAYTGELFF. In DNA, the CDR3 is TGTGCCAGCAGTGAAGGGAGACAGGGGGCTTACACCGGGGAGCTGTTTTTT.